The 21 T cell receptor beta chains reported below all come from one sample, sequenced in a study of CD8+CD57+ T cells in acquired aplastic anemia. TCR beta VDJ and CDR3 profiling used genomic DNA as template. TCRdb re-called the reads through MiXCR, storing one row per CDR3 protein. The table records under 250,000 distinct CDR3 sequences, around half of them present only once. In patients chosen for sequencing, flow cytometry had shown CD8+CD57+ cell expansion. Sequenced input: sorted CD4+, CD8+, or CD8+CD57+ T cells (not recorded which) from PBMCs. These receptors were obtained from a human donor with aplastic anemia.

V is TRBV6-5 and J is TRBJ2-5, with 12 bases matching TRBD2. The CDR3 loop spans 16 amino acids. V lost 0 bases to trimming and J lost 3 bases; unmatched junction nucleotides: 2. CDR1 is MNHEY, CDR2 SVGAGI, per germline. CDR3 DNA: TGTGCCAGCAGTTACTCTTCTAGCGGGGGGGAAGAGACCCAGTACTTC. It specifies CASSYSSSGGEETQYF.

This clonotype has a handful of counts. The rearrangement joins TRBV11-2 to TRBJ2-5; maybe TRBD2 (8 bases). V was shortened by 5 bases and J by 5 bases, with 24 bases between the two germline ends. The CDR3 length is 17 residues. Germline V gene sequence: CDR1 SGHAT, CDR2 FQNNGV. The CDR3 DNA sequence: TGTGCCAGCAGCCCATACGGGAGGGGGCGAGGGCTGGAGACCCAGTACTTC. Encoded protein: CASSPYGRGRGLETQYF.

Many counts were recorded for this clonotype. The chain has TRBV20-1 and TRBJ1-6, with 8 bases aligning to TRBD1. Germline V gene sequence: CDR1 DFQATT, CDR2 SNEGSKA (reference sequence). This CDR3 contains 16 residues. V trimming: 0 bases; J trimming: 8 bases; junction bases outside the gene matches: 9. CDR3 region: CSARDIGQGGYSPLHF. The CDR3 DNA follows: TGCAGTGCTAGAGATATCGGACAGGGTGGGTATTCACCCCTCCACTTT.

This clonotype was detected only a few times. CDR3 nucleotides: TGTGCCAGCAGTGGGACTAGCGGGAGCGAGCAGTACTTC. It specifies CASSGTSGSEQYF. This rearrangement joins TRBV6-1 to TRBJ2-7, with 13 positions matching TRBD2. This CDR3 region has 13 residues. Trimming cost V 4 bases and J 6 bases; bases outside gene matches: 0. Germline loops: CDR1 MNHNS, CDR2 SASEGT.

This sequence joins TRBV9 and TRBJ2-5; perhaps D is TRBD1 or TRBD2 (5 bases each). Germline CDR1 is SGDLS and CDR2 is YYNGEE. Trimming removed 1 base from V and 3 bases from J, with 13 bases in between. This CDR3 is built from 15 residues. CDR3 residues: CASSVQGATEETQYF. In DNA, the CDR3 is TGTGCCAGCAGCGTACAGGGAGCAACAGAAGAGACCCAGTACTTC.

The CDR3 sequence is CSARGQGKGETQYF. In DNA form, the CDR3 reads TGCAGTGCTAGAGGTCAGGGGAAGGGGGAGACCCAGTACTTC. The rearrangement joins TRBV20-1 to TRBJ2-5; D might be TRBD1 (6 bases). Trimming took 1 base from V and 5 from J, leaving 14 bases between them. Germline loops: CDR1 DFQATT, CDR2 SNEGSKA (reference sequence). The CDR3 has 14 amino acids.

This clonotype came up many times. V usage is TRBV20-1 and J usage is TRBJ2-7; weak D call: TRBD2 (5 bases). Deletions cut 4 bases from V and 3 bases from J, with 16 bases between. The CDR3 runs 14 residues. The germline gives CDR1 DFQATT, CDR2 SNEGSKA (reference sequence). Written as DNA, the CDR3 is TGCAGTGCTAAAGACCCTGGGAGACACTACGAGCAGTACTTC. As protein: CSAKDPGRHYEQYF.

The CDR3 coding sequence is TGTGCCAGCAGTCCGGGACTAGACTACAATGAGCAGTTCTTC. It is translated as CASSPGLDYNEQFF. The chain employs TRBV2 and TRBJ2-1; 8 positions agree with TRBD2. The CDR3 has 14 residues. The V gene end was trimmed by 5 bases and the J gene end by 3 bases; junction bases not matched to a gene: 3. Germline V lookup: CDR1 SNHLY, CDR2 FYNNEI.

This clonotype was picked up many times. The rearrangement links TRBV4-3 to TRBJ1-2, with D possibly TRBD1 on 6 matching bases. V was trimmed by 5 bases and J by 5 bases, leaving 15 bases between them. The CDR3 is made up of 14 amino acids. Germline V lookup: CDR1 LGHNA, CDR2 YSLEER. In DNA form, the CDR3 reads TGCGCCAGCAGCACAACCGGGACACCATATGGCTACACCTTC. This sequence encodes CASSTTGTPYGYTF.

This clonotype was counted ten times or more. The chain carries TRBV13 and TRBJ1-2; no clear D. The CDR3 contains 15 residues. Germline V CDR1 and CDR2: PRHDT, FYEKMQ (reference sequence). The V end lost 0 bases, the J end lost 0 bases, and 8 bases lay between the germline ends. CDR3 bases: TGTGCCAGCAGCTTAGGAACAGCAGCTAACTATGGCTACACCTTC. Translation gives CASSLGTAANYGYTF.

This clonotype has a count of ten or more. The V and J genes are TRBV20-1 and TRBJ2-1; no clear D gene. The length of the CDR3 is 14 residues. CDR1 and CDR2 (germline): DFQATT, SNEGSKA (reference sequence). V was pared by 2 bases and J by 7 bases, with 15 bases between. The CDR3 reads CSARPSRSGNEQFF. CDR3 DNA sequence: TGCAGTGCTAGACCCAGCCGGAGTGGGAATGAGCAGTTCTTC.

This sequence joins TRBV7-2 and TRBJ1-6, with no clear D. The V end was cut by 2 bases, the J end by 8 bases, with 10 bases between. The CDR3 is made up of 14 amino acids. Germline CDR1 and CDR2: SGHTA and FQGNSA. The CDR3: CASSLSPDDSPLHF. CDR3 bases: TGTGCCAGCAGCTTAAGTCCCGATGATTCACCCCTCCACTTT.

A few counts support this clonotype. The chain uses TRBV6-5 and TRBJ2-1; unclear D gene. V shed 6 bases and J shed 0 bases, with 21 bases lying between them. The CDR3 contains 18 residues. Germline V gene data show CDR1 as MNHEY and CDR2 as SVGAGI. The CDR3 here is CASRPGGVDSSSYNEQFF. In DNA, the CDR3 is TGTGCCAGCAGACCAGGCGGAGTAGACTCAAGCTCCTACAATGAGCAGTTCTTC.

This sequence joins TRBV7-9 and TRBJ2-6; tentative D call: TRBD2 (5 bases). The V gene's germline CDR1 is SEHNR and CDR2 FQNEAQ (reference sequence). There are 15 residues in the CDR3. V lost 1 base, J lost 4 bases, and 8 bases lay in between. The CDR3 bases are TGTGCCAGCAGCTTAGGAGGGCCAGGGGCCAACGTCCTGACTTTC. This codes for CASSLGGPGANVLTF.

This chain uses TRBV6-5 with TRBJ1-2; perhaps TRBD1 as D (5 bases). V shed 5 bases and J shed 6 bases, with 13 bases lying between them. This CDR3 contains 13 residues. CDR1 is MNHEY and CDR2 is SVGAGI in the germline V gene. The CDR3 loop is CASSDTGGHGYTF. CDR3 DNA sequence: TGTGCCAGCAGTGACACAGGTGGGCATGGCTACACCTTC.

V usage is TRBV4-3 and J usage is TRBJ1-1; 7 positions match TRBD1. The CDR3 has 13 amino acids. Looked up from germline, CDR1 is LGHNA and CDR2 is YSLEER. Unmatched junction bases numbered 1, after V lost 3 bases and J lost 3 bases. The CDR3 reads CASSQTGYTEAFF. Here the CDR3 DNA reads TGCGCCAGCAGCCAGACAGGGTACACTGAAGCTTTCTTT.

This sequence joins TRBV7-3 and TRBJ1-5, with 7 positions matching TRBD1. There are 19 residues in the CDR3. J lost 0 bases, V lost 1 base, and 12 bases had no gene match. Germline V gene lookup returns CDR1 SGHTA and CDR2 FQGTGA. CDR3 in amino acids: CASSLSRKQGPYSNQPQHF. CDR3 DNA sequence: TGTGCCAGCAGCTTAAGTCGGAAACAGGGGCCCTATAGCAATCAGCCCCAGCATTTT.

This clonotype was detected many times. The chain has TRBV6-5 and TRBJ1-2; 7 bases line up with TRBD1. With 5 bases clipped from V and 5 bases from J, the junction kept 8 bases outside the gene matches. CDR1 is MNHEY, CDR2 SVGAGI, per germline. The CDR3 runs 14 residues. CDR3 in DNA: TGTGCCAGCAGTGAAGGACAGGCTTTTTATGGCTACACCTTC. Amino acid sequence: CASSEGQAFYGYTF.

This chain links TRBV19 with TRBJ2-2, with 7 bases identical to TRBD1. Per germline, CDR1 LNHDA and CDR2 SQIVND (reference sequence). The CDR3 consists of 15 residues. Trimming at V came to 5 bases and at J to 4 bases, leaving 7 bases not matched to a gene. The chain's CDR3 is CASSVTGAITGELFF. In DNA, the CDR3 is TGTGCCAGTAGTGTCACAGGGGCGATCACCGGGGAGCTGTTTTTT.

Concerning this clonotype: The junction and the germline gene differ at one end; a read error may be behind it. The chain recombines TRBV7-2 with TRBJ1-2, with 10 bases aligning to TRBD1. Per the germline V gene, CDR1 is SGHTA and CDR2 is FQGNSA. CDR3 length equals 14 residues. In DNA form, the CDR3 reads TGCGCCAACAGCGGTAGGACAGGGGGATATGGCTACACCTTC. It encodes CANSGRTGGYGYTF. Full variable domain (rest looked up from reference TRBV7-2 and TRBJ1-2): GAGVSQSPSNKVTEKGKDVELRCDPISGHTALYWYRQSLGQGLEFLIYFQGNSAPDKSGLPSDRFSAERTGGSVSTLTIQRTQQEDSAVYLCANSGRTGGYGYTFGSGTRLTVV.

The chain's CDR3 is CASSEWKGANYGYTF. The CDR3 nucleotides read TGTGCCAGCAGTGAATGGAAAGGAGCTAACTATGGCTACACCTTC. V usage is TRBV25-1 and J usage is TRBJ1-2; D unresolved. CDR3 length: 15 residues. V was cut by 1 base and J by 0 bases, with 9 bases left in between. Germline-derived CDR1 and CDR2 are MGHDK and SYGVNS.